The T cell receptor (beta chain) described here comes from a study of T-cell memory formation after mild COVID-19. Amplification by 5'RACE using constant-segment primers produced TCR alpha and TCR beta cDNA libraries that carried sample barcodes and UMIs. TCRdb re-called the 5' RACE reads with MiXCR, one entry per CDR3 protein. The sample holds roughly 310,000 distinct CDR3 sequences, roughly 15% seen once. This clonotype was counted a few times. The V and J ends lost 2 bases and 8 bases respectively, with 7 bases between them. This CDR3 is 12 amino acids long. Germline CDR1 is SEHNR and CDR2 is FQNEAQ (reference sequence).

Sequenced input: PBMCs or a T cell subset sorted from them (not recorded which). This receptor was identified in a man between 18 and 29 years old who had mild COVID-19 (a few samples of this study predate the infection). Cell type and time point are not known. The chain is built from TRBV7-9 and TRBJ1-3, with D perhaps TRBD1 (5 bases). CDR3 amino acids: CASSLQGDTIYF. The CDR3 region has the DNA TGTGCCAGCAGCTTACAGGGTGACACCATATATTTT. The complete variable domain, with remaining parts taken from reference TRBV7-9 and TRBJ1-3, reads DTGVSQNPRHKITKRGQNVTFRCDPISEHNRLYWYRQTLGQGPEFLTYFQNEAQLEKSRLLSDRFSAERPKGSFSTLEIQRTEQGDSAMYLCASSLQGDTIYFGEGSWLTVV.